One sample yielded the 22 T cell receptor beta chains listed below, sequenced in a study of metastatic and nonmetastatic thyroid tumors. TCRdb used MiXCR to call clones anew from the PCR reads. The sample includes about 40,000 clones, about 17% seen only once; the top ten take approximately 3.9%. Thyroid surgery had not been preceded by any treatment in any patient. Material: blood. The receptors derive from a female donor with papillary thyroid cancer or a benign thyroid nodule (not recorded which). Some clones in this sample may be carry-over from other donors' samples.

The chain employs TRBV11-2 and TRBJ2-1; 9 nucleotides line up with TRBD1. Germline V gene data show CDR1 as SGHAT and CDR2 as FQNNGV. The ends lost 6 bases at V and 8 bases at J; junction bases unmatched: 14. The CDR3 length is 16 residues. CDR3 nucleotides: TGTGCCAGCAGTGAGATTCCGGGACAGGGAAAGGATGAGCAGTTCTTC. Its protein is CASSEIPGQGKDEQFF.

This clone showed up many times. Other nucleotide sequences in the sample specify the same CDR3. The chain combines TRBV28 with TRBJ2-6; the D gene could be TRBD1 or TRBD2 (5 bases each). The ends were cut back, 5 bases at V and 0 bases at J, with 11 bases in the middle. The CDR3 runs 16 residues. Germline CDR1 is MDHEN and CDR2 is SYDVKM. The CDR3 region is CASSRDGPSGANVLTF. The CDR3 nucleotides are TGTGCCAGCAGTCGGGACGGCCCCTCTGGGGCCAACGTCCTGACTTTC.

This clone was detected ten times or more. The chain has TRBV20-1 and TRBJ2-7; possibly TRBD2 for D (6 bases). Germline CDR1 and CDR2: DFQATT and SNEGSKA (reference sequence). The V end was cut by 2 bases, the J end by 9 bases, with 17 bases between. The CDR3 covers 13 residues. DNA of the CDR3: TGCAGTGCTAGATCCACCTCGGGGGTGGCGCAGTACTTC. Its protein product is CSARSTSGVAQYF.

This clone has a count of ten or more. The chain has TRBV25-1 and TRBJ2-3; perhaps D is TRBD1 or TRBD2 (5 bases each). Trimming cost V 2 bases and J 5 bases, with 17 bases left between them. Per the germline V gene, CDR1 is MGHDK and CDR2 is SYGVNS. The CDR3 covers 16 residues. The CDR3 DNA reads TGTGCCAGCAGTGAAGTACGAGGGACGGCGGGAGATACGCAGTATTTT. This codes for CASSEVRGTAGDTQYF.

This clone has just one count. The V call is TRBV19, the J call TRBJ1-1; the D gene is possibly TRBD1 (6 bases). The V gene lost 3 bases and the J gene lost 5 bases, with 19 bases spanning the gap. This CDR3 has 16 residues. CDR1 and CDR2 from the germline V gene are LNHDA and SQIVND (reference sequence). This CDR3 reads CASSMTGITRGTEAFF. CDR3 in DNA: TGTGCCAGTAGTATGACAGGTATAACTCGGGGGACTGAAGCTTTCTTT.

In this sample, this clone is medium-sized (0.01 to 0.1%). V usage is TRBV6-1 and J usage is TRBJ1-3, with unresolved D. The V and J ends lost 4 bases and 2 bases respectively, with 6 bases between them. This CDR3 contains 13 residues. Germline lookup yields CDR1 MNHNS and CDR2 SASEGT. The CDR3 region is CASSGTAGNTIYF. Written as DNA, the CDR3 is TGTGCCAGCAGTGGGACGGCTGGAAACACCATATATTTT.

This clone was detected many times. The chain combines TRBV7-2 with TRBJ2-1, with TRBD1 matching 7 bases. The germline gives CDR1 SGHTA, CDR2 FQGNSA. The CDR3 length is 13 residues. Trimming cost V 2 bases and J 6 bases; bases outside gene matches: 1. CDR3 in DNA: TGTGCCAGCAGCTTAAGGACAGGCAATGAGCAGTTCTTC. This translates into CASSLRTGNEQFF.

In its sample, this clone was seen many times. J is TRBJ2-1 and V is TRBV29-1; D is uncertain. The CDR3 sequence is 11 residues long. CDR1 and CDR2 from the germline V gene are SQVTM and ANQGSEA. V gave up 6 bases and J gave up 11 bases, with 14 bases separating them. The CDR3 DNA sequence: TGCAGCGTCCTGAACCCGGTCAAGCAGTTCTTC. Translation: CSVLNPVKQFF.

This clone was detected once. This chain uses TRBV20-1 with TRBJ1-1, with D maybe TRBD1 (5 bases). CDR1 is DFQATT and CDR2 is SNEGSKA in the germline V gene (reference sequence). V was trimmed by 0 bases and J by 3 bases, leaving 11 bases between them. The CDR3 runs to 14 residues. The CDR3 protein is CSARDLAGDTEAFF. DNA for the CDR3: TGCAGTGCTAGAGATCTAGCGGGGGACACTGAAGCTTTCTTT.

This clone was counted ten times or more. This chain's CDR3 is CATSDRRTGRANEQFF. CDR3 in DNA: TGTGCCACCAGTGACCGCCGGACAGGAAGGGCCAATGAGCAGTTCTTC. The genes are TRBV24-1 and TRBJ2-1, with TRBD1 matching over 7 bases. The CDR3 covers 16 residues. V dropped 4 bases and J dropped 6; count of bases not matched to a gene: 11. In germline, CDR1 is KGHDR, CDR2 SFDVKD.

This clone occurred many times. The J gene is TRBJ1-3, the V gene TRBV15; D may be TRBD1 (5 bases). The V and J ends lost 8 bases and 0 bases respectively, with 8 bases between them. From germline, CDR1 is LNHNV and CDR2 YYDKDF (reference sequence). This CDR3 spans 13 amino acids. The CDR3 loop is CATDQGSGNTIYF. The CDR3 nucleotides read TGTGCCACCGACCAGGGCTCTGGAAACACCATATATTTT. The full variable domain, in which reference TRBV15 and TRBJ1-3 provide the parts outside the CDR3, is DAMVIQNPRYQVTQFGKPVTLSCSQTLNHNVMYWYQQKSSQAPKLLFHYYDKDFNNEADTPDNFQSRRPNTSFCFLDIRSPGLGDTAMYLCATDQGSGNTIYFGEGSWLTVV.

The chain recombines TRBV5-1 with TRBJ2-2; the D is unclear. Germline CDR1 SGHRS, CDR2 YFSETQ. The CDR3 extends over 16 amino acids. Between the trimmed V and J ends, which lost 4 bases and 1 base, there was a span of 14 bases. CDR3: CASSPWCWWNTGELFF. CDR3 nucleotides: TGCGCCAGCAGCCCTTGGTGTTGGTGGAACACCGGGGAGCTGTTTTTT.

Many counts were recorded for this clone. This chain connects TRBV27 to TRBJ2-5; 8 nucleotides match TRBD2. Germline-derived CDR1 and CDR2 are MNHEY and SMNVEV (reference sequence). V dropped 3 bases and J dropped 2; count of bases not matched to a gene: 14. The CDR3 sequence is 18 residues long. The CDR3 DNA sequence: TGTGCCAGCAGTTTCCGGGCTAGCGGGCGGAGGGTGCAAGAGACCCAGTACTTC. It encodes CASSFRASGRRVQETQYF.

CDR3 sequence reads: CAWSSDRGYNEQFF. DNA of the CDR3: TGTGCCTGGAGCTCGGACAGGGGATACAATGAGCAGTTCTTC. J is TRBJ2-1 and V is TRBV30; the match to TRBD1 covers 9 bases. After removal of 3 bases from V and 4 bases from J, the junction contained 4 bases not matched to a gene. In germline, CDR1 is GTSNPN, CDR2 SVGIG (reference sequence). The CDR3 runs to 14 residues.

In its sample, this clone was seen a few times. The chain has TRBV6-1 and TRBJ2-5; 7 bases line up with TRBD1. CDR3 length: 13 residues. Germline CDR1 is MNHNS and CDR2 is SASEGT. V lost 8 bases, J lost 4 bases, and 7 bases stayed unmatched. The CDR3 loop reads CASGRGQVETQYF. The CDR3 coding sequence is TGTGCCAGCGGTAGGGGGCAGGTAGAGACCCAGTACTTC.

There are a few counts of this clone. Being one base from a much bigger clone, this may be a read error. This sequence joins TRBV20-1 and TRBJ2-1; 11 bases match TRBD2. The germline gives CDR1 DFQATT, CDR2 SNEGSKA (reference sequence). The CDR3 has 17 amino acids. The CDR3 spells CGARALLSSGRWNEQFF. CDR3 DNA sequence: TGCGGTGCTAGAGCCCTCCTCTCTAGCGGGAGGTGGAATGAGCAGTTCTTC.

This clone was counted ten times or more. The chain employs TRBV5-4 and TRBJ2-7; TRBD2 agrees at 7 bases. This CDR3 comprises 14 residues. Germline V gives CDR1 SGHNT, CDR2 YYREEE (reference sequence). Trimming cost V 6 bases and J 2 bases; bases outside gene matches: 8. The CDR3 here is CASTPGRGTYEQYF. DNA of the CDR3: TGTGCCAGCACCCCGGGGAGGGGCACCTACGAGCAGTACTTC.

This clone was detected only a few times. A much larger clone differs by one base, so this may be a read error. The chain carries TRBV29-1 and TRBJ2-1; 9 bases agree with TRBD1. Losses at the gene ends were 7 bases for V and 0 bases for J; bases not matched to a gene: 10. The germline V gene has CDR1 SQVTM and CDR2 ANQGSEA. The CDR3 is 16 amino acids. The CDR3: CSGITGGGISYNEQFF. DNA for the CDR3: TGCAGCGGCATCACAGGGGGCGGGATCTCCTACAATGAGCAGTTCTTC.

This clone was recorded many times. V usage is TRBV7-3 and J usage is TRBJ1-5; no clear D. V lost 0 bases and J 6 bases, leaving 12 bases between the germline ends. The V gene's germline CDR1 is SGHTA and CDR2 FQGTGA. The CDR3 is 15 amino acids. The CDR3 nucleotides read TGTGCCAGCAGCTTAACTGGGGTTCGGGGTCAGCCCCAGCATTTT. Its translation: CASSLTGVRGQPQHF.

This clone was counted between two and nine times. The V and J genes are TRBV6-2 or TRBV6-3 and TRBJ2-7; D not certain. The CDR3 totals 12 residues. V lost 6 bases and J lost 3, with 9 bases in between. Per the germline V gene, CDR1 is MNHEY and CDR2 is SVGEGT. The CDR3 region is CASSSQSYEQYF. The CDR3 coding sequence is TGTGCCAGCAGCTCCCAGAGCTACGAGCAGTACTTC.

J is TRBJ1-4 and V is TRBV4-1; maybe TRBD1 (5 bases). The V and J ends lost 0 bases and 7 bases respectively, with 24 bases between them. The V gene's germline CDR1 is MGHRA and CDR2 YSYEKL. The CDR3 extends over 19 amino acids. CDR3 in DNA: TGCGCCAGCAGCCAAGATCGTGGGCTAGAGGGGAGGGGTGGTGAAAAACTGTTTTTT. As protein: CASSQDRGLEGRGGEKLFF.

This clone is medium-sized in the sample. The DNA of the CDR3 is TGTGCCAGCAGCTTGGCGGTAAGCGACTACGAGCAGTACTTC. Amino acid sequence: CASSLAVSDYEQYF. The chain employs TRBV6-1 and TRBJ2-7; no clear D gene. Deletions cut 6 bases from V and 3 bases from J, with 15 bases between. The germline CDR1 and CDR2 sequences are MNHNS and SASEGT. The CDR3 spans 14 residues.